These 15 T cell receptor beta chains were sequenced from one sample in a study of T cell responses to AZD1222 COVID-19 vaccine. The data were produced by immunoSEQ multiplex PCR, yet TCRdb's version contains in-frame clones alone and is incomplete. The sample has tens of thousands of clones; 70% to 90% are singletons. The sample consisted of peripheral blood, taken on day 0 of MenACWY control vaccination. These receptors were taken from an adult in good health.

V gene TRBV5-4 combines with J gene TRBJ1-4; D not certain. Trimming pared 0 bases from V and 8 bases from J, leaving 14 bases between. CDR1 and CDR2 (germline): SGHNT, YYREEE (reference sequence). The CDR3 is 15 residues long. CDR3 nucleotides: TGTGCCAGCAGCTTGGGGGGAAATTCCAGGGAAAAACTGTTTTTT. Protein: CASSLGGNSREKLFF.

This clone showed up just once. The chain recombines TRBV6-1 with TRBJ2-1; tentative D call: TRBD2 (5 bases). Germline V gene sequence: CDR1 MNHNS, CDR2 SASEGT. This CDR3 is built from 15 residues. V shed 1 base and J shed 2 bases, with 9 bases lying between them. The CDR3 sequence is CASSEDGVAYNEQFF. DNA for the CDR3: TGTGCCAGCAGTGAAGACGGGGTCGCCTACAATGAGCAGTTCTTC.

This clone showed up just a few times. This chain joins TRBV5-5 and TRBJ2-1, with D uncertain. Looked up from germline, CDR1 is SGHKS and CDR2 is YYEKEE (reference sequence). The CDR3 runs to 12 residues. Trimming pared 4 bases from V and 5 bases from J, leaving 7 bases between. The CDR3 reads CASSVLHNEQFF. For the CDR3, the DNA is TGTGCCAGCAGCGTCCTTCACAATGAGCAGTTCTTC.

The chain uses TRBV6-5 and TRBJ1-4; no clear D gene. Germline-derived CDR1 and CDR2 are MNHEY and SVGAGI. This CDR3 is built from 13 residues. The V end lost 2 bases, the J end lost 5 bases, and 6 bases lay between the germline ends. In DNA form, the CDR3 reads TGTGCCAGCAGTTACGGCCTCAATGAAAAACTGTTTTTT. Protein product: CASSYGLNEKLFF.

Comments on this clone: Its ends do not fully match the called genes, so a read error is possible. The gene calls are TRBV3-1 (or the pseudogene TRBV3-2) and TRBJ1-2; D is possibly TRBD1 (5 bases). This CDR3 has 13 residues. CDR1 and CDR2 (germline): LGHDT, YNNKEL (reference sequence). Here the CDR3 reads CASSKDSFYGYTF. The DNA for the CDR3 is TGTGCCAGCAGCAAAGACAGCTTCTATGGCTACACCTTC.

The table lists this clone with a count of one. The CDR3 region has the DNA TGTGCCAGCAGCTTGGCCCGTTCTGGAAACACCATATATTTT. This codes for CASSLARSGNTIYF. V gene TRBV5-4 combines with J gene TRBJ1-3; D is uncertain. V was cut by 0 bases and J by 1 base, with 5 bases left in between. Looked up from germline, CDR1 is SGHNT and CDR2 is YYREEE (reference sequence). This CDR3 contains 14 residues.

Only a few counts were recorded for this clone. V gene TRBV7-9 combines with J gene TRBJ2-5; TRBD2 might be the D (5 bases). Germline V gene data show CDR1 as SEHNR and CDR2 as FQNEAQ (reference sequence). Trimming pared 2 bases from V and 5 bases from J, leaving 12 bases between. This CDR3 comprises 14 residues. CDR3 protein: CASSLIFPGETQYF. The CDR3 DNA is TGTGCCAGCAGCTTAATCTTCCCGGGGGAGACCCAGTACTTC. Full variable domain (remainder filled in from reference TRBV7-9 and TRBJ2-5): DTGVSQNPRHKITKRGQNVTFRCDPISEHNRLYWYRQTLGQGPEFLTYFQNEAQLEKSRLLSDRFSAERPKGSFSTLEIQRTEQGDSAMYLCASSLIFPGETQYFGPGTRLLVL.

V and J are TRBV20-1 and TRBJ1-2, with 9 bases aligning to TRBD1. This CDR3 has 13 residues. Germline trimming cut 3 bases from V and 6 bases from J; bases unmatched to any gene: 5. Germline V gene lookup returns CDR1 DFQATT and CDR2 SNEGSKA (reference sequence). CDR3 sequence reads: CSASTGGADGYTF. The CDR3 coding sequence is TGCAGTGCTAGTACAGGGGGCGCAGATGGCTACACCTTC.

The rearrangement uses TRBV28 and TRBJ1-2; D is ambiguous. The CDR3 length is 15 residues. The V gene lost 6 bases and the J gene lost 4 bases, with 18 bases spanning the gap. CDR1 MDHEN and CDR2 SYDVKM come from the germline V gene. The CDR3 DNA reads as TGTGCCAGCAGCCCCCCGGGATCGGCTATCTATGGCTACACCTTC. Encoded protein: CASSPPGSAIYGYTF.

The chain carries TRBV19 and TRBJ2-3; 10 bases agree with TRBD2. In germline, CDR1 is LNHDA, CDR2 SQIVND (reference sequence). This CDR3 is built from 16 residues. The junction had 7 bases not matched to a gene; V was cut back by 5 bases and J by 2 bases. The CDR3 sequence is CASSGPLAGFTDTQYF. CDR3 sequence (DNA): TGTGCCAGTAGTGGACCACTAGCGGGGTTCACAGATACGCAGTATTTT. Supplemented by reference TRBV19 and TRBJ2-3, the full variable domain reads DGGITQSPKYLFRKEGQNVTLSCEQNLNHDAMYWYRQDPGQGLRLIYYSQIVNDFQKGDIAEGYSVSREKKESFPLTVTSAQKNPTAFYLCASSGPLAGFTDTQYFGPGTRLTVL.

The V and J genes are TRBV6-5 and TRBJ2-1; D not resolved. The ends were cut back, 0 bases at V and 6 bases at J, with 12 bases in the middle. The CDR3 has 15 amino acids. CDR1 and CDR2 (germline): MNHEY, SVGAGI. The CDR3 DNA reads TGTGCCAGCAGTTACTCGAGGTTAAGGACCAATGAGCAGTTCTTC. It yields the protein CASSYSRLRTNEQFF.

CDR3 protein: CASSPSGGGFINEQFF. Here the CDR3 DNA reads TGTGCCAGCAGCCCTAGCGGGGGGGGCTTCATCAATGAGCAGTTCTTC. This sequence joins TRBV2 and TRBJ2-1, with 12 bases fitting TRBD2. J lost 6 bases, V lost 6 bases, and 9 bases had no gene match. The germline V gene has CDR1 SNHLY and CDR2 FYNNEI. This CDR3 comprises 16 residues.

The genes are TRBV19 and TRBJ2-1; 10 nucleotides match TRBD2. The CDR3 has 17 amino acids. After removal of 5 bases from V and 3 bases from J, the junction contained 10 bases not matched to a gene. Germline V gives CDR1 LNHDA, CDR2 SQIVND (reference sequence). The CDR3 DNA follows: TGTGCCAGTAGTTCTTCGGAGCGGGGGGGATACTACAATGAGCAGTTCTTC. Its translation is CASSSSERGGYYNEQFF. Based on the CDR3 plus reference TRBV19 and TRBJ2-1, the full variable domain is DGGITQSPKYLFRKEGQNVTLSCEQNLNHDAMYWYRQDPGQGLRLIYYSQIVNDFQKGDIAEGYSVSREKKESFPLTVTSAQKNPTAFYLCASSSSERGGYYNEQFFGPGTRLTVL.

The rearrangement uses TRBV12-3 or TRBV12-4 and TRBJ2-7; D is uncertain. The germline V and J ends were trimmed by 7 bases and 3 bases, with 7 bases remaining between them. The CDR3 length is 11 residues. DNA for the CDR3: TGTGCCAGCACCGACGGCTACGAGCAGTACTTC. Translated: CASTDGYEQYF.

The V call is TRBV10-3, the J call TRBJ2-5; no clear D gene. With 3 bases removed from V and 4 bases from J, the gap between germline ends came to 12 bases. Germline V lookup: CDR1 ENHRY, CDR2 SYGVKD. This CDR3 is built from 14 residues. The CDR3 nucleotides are TGTGCCATCAGTGAAAACGGGCCAGGAGAGACCCAGTACTTC. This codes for CAISENGPGETQYF.